This entry lists 10 T cell receptor beta chains sequenced from one sample in a study of T cell repertoires in cytomegalovirus infection (dated 2019 in TCRdb). Sequencer: Illumina HiSeq 1500. TCRdb trimmed the raw reads at Q25, called clones with MiXCR and kept productive beta chains. Every CDR3 protein is listed once, alongside the most common genes and DNA of its rows. In this sample the table shows roughly 920,000 distinct CDR3 sequences, around 32% of which occur a single time. The top ten hold about an eighth of the sample. These receptors lack a known antigen. What this sample's treatment or condition label stands for: in vitro stimulation with specific CMV peptide epitopes to enrich CMV-specific T cells. Sequences were derived from cultured CD8+ T cells from PBMCs, sampled from culture after CMV antigen stimulation. The receptor source for this set is a human donor in good health (CMV status not recorded). Some clones in this sample may be carry-over from other donors' samples.

This clonotype was found a few times. The chain uses TRBV25-1 and TRBJ1-3; D gene ambiguous. CDR1 and CDR2 (germline): MGHDK, SYGVNS. The germline V and J ends were trimmed by 4 bases and 4 bases, with 11 bases remaining between them. CDR3 length: 14 amino acids. CDR3 sequence: CASSVPDEGNTIYF. CDR3 coding DNA: TGTGCCAGCAGTGTCCCGGACGAGGGAAACACCATATATTTT.

This clonotype was seen only a few times. The chain carries TRBV27 and TRBJ1-2, with TRBD1 matching 9 bases. CDR3 size: 15 residues. The V gene end was trimmed by 4 bases and the J gene end by 9 bases; junction bases not matched to a gene: 12. From germline, CDR1 is MNHEY and CDR2 SMNVEV (reference sequence). This chain's CDR3 is CASSSPGTGSVSYTF. The CDR3 DNA is TGTGCCAGCAGTTCCCCCGGGACAGGGTCCGTCAGCTACACCTTC.

V gene TRBV20-1 combines with J gene TRBJ1-2, with D perhaps TRBD1 (5 bases). Trimming removed 0 bases at V and 7 bases at J, with 15 bases between. This CDR3 is 14 amino acids long. Germline V CDR1 and CDR2: DFQATT, SNEGSKA (reference sequence). The CDR3, as DNA: TGCAGTGCTAGAGAGGCCCTGGGGGGGGGTGGCTACACCTTC. Translated: CSAREALGGGGYTF.

The rearrangement uses TRBV7-3 and TRBJ1-2, with unresolved D. CDR3 length: 13 amino acids. Per germline, CDR1 SGHTA and CDR2 FQGTGA. V lost 6 bases, J lost 4 bases, and 12 bases lay in between. For the CDR3, the DNA is TGTGCCAGCAGTTCCCTATTGACCTATGGCTACACCTTC. Residues: CASSSLLTYGYTF.

This clonotype was recorded once. V is TRBV4-2 and J is TRBJ2-7, with 10 bases matching TRBD1. The V segment lost 5 bases and the J segment 0 bases; nucleotides outside the gene matches: 4. The CDR3 consists of 15 residues. Germline V CDR1 and CDR2: LGHNA, YNFKEQ. The CDR3 loop reads CASSGRQGASYEQYF. CDR3 sequence (DNA): TGTGCCAGCAGCGGTAGACAGGGGGCCTCCTACGAGCAGTACTTC.

The chain combines TRBV7-2 with TRBJ2-5, with a weak D call TRBD2 (5 bases). The V gene's germline CDR1 is SGHTA and CDR2 FQGNSA. This CDR3 is built from 10 residues. Trimming took 5 bases from V and 13 from J, leaving 11 bases between them. The CDR3 is CASSPPRAYF. In DNA, the CDR3 is TGTGCCAGCAGCCCCCCGAGGGCGTACTTC. The full variable domain, completed using reference TRBV7-2 and TRBJ2-5, is GAGVSQSPSNKVTEKGKDVELRCDPISGHTALYWYRQSLGQGLEFLIYFQGNSAPDKSGLPSDRFSAERTGGSVSTLTIQRTQQEDSAVYLCASSPPRAYFGPGTRLLVL.

This clonotype was recorded many times. This chain links TRBV7-8 with TRBJ2-2; tentatively, D is TRBD1 or TRBD2 (5 bases each). The CDR3 is 14 residues long. From germline, CDR1 is SGHVS and CDR2 FQNEAQ. Trimming cost V 0 bases and J 7 bases, with 9 bases left between them. In DNA form, the CDR3 reads TGTGCCAGCAGCTTAGCGTGGGACGACGGGGAGCTGTTTTTT. This sequence encodes CASSLAWDDGELFF.

This clonotype has just a few counts. The rearrangement uses TRBV7-9 and TRBJ2-3; D unresolved. V lost 1 base and J 5 bases, leaving 19 bases between the germline ends. This CDR3 spans 17 amino acids. The germline gives CDR1 SEHNR, CDR2 FQNEAQ (reference sequence). The CDR3 nucleotides read TGTGCCAGCAGCTTAGTGGCCTACAGTGGGTCAGGAGATACGCAGTATTTT. It yields the protein CASSLVAYSGSGDTQYF.

V and J are TRBV5-4 and TRBJ2-3, with a tentative D call TRBD2 (6 bases). CDR3 length equals 16 residues. Trimming shortened V by 4 bases and J by 6 bases, and 21 bases separated the two germline ends. Germline V lookup: CDR1 SGHNT, CDR2 YYREEE (reference sequence). The CDR3 DNA is TGTGCCAGCAGCGCACCGGGACTCCCGCTCTGGGATACGCAGTATTTT. Amino acids: CASSAPGLPLWDTQYF.

This chain connects TRBV6-2 or TRBV6-3 to TRBJ2-5, with 15 bases identical to TRBD2. The CDR3 loop spans 17 amino acids. The ends lost 0 bases at V and 5 bases at J; junction bases unmatched: 4. CDR1 and CDR2 from the germline V gene are MNHEY and SVGEGT. CDR3 sequence reads: CASSYSGLAGGHETQYF. The CDR3 region has the DNA TGTGCCAGCAGTTACTCTGGACTAGCGGGGGGGCACGAGACCCAGTACTTC.